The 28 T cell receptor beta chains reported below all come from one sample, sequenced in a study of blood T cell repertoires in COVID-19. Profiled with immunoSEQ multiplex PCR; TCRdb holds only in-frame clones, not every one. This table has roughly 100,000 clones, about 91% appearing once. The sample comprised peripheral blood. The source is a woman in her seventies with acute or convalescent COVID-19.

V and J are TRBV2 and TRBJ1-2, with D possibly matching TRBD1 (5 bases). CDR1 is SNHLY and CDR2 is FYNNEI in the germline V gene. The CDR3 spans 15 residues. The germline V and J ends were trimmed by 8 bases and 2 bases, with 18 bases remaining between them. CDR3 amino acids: CASHRQTVFNYGYTF. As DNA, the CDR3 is TGTGCCAGCCATCGACAGACAGTTTTCAACTATGGCTACACCTTC.

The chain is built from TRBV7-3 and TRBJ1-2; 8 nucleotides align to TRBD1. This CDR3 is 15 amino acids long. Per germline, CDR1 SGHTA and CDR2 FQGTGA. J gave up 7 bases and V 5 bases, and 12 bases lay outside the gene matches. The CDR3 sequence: CASSPDGQGAVGYTF. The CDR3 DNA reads TGTGCCAGCAGCCCGGACGGTCAGGGGGCTGTTGGCTACACCTTC.

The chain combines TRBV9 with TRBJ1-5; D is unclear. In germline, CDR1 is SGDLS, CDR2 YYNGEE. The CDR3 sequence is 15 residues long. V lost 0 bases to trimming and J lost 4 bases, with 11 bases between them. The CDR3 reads CASSVAGLANQPQHF. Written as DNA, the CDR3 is TGTGCCAGCAGCGTAGCGGGTCTTGCGAATCAGCCCCAGCATTTT. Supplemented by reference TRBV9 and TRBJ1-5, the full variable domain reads DSGVTQTPKHLITATGQRVTLRCSPRSGDLSVYWYQQSLDQGLQFLIQYYNGEERAKGNILERFSAQQFPDLHSELNLSSLELGDSALYFCASSVAGLANQPQHFGDGTRLSIL.

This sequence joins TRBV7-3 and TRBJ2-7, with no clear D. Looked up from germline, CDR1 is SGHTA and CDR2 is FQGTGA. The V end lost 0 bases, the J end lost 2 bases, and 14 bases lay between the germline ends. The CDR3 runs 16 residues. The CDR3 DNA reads TGTGCCAGCAGCTTAACCTCAAAGGTGGGCCCCTACGAGCAGTACTTC. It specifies CASSLTSKVGPYEQYF.

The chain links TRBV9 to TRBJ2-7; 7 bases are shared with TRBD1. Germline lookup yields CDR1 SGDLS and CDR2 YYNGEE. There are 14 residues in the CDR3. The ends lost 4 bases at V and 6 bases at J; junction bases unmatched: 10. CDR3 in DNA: TGTGCCAGCAGCCCCTCCTTAACAGGGGCCGAGCAGTACTTC. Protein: CASSPSLTGAEQYF. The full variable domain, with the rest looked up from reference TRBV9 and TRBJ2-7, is DSGVTQTPKHLITATGQRVTLRCSPRSGDLSVYWYQQSLDQGLQFLIQYYNGEERAKGNILERFSAQQFPDLHSELNLSSLELGDSALYFCASSPSLTGAEQYFGPGTRLTVT.

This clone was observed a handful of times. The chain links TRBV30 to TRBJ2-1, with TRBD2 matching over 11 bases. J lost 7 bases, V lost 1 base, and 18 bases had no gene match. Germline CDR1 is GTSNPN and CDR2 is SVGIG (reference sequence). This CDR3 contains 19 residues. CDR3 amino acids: CAWSDLVSGRASILNEQFF. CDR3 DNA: TGTGCCTGGAGTGACCTAGTTAGCGGGAGGGCCTCTATATTAAATGAGCAGTTCTTC. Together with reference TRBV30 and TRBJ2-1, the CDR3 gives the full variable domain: SQTIHQWPATLVQPVGSPLSLECTVEGTSNPNLYWYRQAAGRGLQLLFYSVGIGQISSEVPQNLSASRPQDRQFILSSKKLLLSDSGFYLCAWSDLVSGRASILNEQFFGPGTRLTVL.

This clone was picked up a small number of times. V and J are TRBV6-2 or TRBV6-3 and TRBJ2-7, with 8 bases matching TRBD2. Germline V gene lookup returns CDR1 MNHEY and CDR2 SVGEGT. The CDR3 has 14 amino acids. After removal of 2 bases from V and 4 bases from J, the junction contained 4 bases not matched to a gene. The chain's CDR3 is CASSYGAGGYEQYF. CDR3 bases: TGTGCCAGCAGTTACGGGGCGGGAGGTTACGAGCAGTACTTC.

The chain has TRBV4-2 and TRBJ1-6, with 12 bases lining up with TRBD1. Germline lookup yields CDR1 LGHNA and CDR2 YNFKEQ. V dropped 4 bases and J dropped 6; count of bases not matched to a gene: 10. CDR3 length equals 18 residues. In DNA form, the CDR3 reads TGTGCCAGCAGCCGGAAAGGGACAGGGGGCCTTGGTAATTCACCCCTCCACTTT. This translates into CASSRKGTGGLGNSPLHF.

The CDR3 DNA follows: TGTGCCAGCAGCTTGGGCCAGCGGCGGACTCAAGAGACCCAGTACTTC. The encoded protein is CASSLGQRRTQETQYF. The chain uses TRBV5-4 and TRBJ2-5; tentative D call: TRBD2 (5 bases). Germline loops: CDR1 SGHNT, CDR2 YYREEE (reference sequence). The V and J ends lost 0 bases and 2 bases respectively, with 14 bases between them. The CDR3 runs to 16 residues.

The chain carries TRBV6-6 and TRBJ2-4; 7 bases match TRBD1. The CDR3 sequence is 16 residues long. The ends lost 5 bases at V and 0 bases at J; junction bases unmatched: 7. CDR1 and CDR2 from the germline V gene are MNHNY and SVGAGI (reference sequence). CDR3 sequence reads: CASSTRQGLAKNIQYF. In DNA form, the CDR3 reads TGTGCCAGCAGTACAAGACAGGGATTAGCCAAAAACATTCAGTACTTC.

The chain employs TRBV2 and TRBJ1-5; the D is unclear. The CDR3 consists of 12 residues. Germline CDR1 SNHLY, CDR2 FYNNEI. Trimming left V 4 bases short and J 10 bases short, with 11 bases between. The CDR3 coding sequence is TGTGCCAGCAGTGGACTAGCAGAACCCCAGCATTTT. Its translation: CASSGLAEPQHF.

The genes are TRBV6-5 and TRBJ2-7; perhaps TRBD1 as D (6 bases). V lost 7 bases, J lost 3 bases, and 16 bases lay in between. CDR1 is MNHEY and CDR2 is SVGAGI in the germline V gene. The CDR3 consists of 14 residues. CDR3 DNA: TGTGCCAGCACCGAACAGGGAACCTACTACGAGCAGTACTTC. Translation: CASTEQGTYYEQYF.

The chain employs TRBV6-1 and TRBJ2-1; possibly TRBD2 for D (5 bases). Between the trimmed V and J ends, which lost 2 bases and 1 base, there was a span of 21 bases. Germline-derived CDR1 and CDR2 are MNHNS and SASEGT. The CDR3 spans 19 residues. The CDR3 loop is CASSESLEVLLSSYNEQFF. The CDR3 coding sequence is TGTGCCAGCAGTGAATCACTGGAGGTACTACTCTCATCCTACAATGAGCAGTTCTTC.

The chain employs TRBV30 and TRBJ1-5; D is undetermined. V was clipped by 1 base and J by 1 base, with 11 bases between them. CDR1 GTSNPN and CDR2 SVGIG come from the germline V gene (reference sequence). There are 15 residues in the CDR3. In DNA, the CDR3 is TGTGCCTGGAGTGAACAGATTAAAAGCAATCAGCCCCAGCATTTT. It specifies CAWSEQIKSNQPQHF.

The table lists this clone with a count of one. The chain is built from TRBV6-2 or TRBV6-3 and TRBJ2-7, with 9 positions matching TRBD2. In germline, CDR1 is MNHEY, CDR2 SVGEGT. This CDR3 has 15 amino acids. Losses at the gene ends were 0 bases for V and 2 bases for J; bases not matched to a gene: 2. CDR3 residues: CASSYSPSGTYEQYF. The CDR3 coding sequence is TGTGCCAGCAGTTACTCCCCTAGCGGGACCTACGAGCAGTACTTC.

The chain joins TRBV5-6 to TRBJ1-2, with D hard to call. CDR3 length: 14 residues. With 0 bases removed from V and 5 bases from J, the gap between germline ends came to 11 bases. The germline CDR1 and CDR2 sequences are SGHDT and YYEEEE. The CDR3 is CASSLAGYSYGYTF. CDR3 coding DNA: TGTGCCAGCAGCTTGGCGGGATACTCGTATGGCTACACCTTC.

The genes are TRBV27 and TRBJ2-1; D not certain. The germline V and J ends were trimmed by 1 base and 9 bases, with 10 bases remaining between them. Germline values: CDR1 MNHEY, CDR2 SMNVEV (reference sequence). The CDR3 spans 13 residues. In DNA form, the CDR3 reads TGTGCCAGCAGTTTATATTTCCGGGTTGAGCAGTTCTTC. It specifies CASSLYFRVEQFF.

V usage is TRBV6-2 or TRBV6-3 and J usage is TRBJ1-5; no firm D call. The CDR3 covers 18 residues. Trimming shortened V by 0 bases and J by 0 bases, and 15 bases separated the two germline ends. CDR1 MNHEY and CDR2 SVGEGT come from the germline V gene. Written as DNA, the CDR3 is TGTGCCAGCAGTTACTCCCTGGAGTTTACTTTTAGCAATCAGCCCCAGCATTTT. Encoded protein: CASSYSLEFTFSNQPQHF.

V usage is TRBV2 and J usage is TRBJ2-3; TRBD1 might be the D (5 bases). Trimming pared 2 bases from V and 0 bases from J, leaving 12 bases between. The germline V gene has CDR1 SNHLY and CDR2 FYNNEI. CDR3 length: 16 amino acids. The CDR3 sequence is CASSEQGRSSTDTQYF. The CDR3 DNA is TGTGCCAGCAGTGAACAGGGCCGATCAAGCACAGATACGCAGTATTTT.

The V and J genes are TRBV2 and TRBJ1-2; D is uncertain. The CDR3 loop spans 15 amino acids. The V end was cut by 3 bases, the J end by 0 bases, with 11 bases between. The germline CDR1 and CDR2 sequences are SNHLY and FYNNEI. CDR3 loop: CASSEAGTTNYGYTF. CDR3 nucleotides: TGTGCCAGCAGTGAGGCAGGCACGACTAACTATGGCTACACCTTC.

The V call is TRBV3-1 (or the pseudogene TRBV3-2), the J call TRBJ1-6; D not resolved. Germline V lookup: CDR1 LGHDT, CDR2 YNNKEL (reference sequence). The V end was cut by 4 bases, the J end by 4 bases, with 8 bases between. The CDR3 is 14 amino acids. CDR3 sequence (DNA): TGTGCCAGCAGCCCGCGAACTTATAATTCACCCCTCCACTTT. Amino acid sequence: CASSPRTYNSPLHF.

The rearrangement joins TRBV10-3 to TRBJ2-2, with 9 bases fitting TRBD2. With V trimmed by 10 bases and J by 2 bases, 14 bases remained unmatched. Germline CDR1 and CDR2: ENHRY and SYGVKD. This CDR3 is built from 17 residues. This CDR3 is CATLGGVAGVNTGELFF. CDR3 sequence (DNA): TGTGCCACCCTAGGGGGAGTAGCGGGAGTAAACACCGGGGAGCTGTTTTTT.

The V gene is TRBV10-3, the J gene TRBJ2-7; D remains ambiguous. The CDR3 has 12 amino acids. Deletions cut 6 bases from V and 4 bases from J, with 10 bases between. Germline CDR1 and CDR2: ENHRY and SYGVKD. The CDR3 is CAISVTPYEQYF. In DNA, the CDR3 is TGTGCCATCAGCGTGACTCCGTACGAGCAGTACTTC.

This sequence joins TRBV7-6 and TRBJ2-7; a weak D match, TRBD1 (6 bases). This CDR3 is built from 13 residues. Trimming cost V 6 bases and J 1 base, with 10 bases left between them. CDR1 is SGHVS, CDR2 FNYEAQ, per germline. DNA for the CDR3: TGTGCCAGCAGTAAGGACAGATCCTACGAGCAGTACTTC. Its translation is CASSKDRSYEQYF.

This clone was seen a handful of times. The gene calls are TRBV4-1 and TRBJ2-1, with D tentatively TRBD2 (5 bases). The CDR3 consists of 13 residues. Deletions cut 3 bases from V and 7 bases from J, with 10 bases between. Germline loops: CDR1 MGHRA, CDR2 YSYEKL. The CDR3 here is CASSQSTSNEQFF. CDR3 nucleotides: TGCGCCAGCAGCCAGTCCACTAGTAATGAGCAGTTCTTC.

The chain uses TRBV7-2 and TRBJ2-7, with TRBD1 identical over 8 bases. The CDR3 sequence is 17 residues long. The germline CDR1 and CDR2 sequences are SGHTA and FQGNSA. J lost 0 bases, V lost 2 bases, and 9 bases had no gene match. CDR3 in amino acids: CASSLSRTGPYSYEQYF. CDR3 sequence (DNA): TGTGCCAGCAGCTTAAGTCGGACAGGGCCATACTCCTACGAGCAGTACTTC.

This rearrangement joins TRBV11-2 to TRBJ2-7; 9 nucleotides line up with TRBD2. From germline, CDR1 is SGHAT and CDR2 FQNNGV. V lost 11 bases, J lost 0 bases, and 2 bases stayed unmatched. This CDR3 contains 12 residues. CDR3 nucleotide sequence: TGTGCCGCGGGAGGGAGCTCCTACGAGCAGTACTTC. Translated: CAAGGSSYEQYF.

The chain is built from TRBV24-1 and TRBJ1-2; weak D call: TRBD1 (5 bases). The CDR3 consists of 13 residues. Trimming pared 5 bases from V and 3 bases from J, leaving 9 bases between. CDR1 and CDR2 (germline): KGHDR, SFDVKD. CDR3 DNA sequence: TGTGCCACCAGTGTCGGCAGGGACTATGGCTACACCTTC. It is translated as CATSVGRDYGYTF.